This is a list of T cell receptor beta chains from one sample in a study of T cell responses to AZD1222 COVID-19 vaccine. The data were produced by immunoSEQ multiplex PCR, yet TCRdb's version contains in-frame clones alone and is incomplete. The sample includes under 150,000 clones, around nine tenths of them seen just once. The source material was peripheral blood, sampled 28 days after the second AZD1222 dose. The receptor source for this set is an adult who received the AZD1222 COVID-19 vaccine. The CDR3 runs from the conserved cysteine through the conserved F or W. Fields, in order: clone size, J gene, D gene, V gene, CDR3 DNA, CDR3 protein. The D gene is left open where the match is weak. For some rows the clone size is stated as once, few or many, or as a class when expanded; others skip it.

abundance: .
j_gene: TRBJ2-2
d_gene: .
v_gene: TRBV11-3
CDR3nt: TGTGCCAGCAGCGCGACCTTTCGGGGGACCGGGGAGCTGTTTTTT
CDR3aa: CASSATFRGTGELFF

abundance: once
j_gene: TRBJ1-1
d_gene: .
v_gene: TRBV6-5
CDR3nt: TGTGCCAGCAGTTATTCCTCTGGGGTGGGCACTGAAGCTTTCTTT
CDR3aa: CASSYSSGVGTEAFF

abundance: once
j_gene: TRBJ2-7
d_gene: TRBD2
v_gene: TRBV5-5
CDR3nt: TGTGCCAGCAGCTTGGGACTAGCGGACCTTACCTACGAGCAGTACTTC
CDR3aa: CASSLGLADLTYEQYF

abundance: .
j_gene: TRBJ2-3
d_gene: TRBD2
v_gene: TRBV7-2
CDR3nt: TGTGCCAGCAGCTCGGGACTAGCGGGAGGTATAGATACGCAGTATTTT
CDR3aa: CASSSGLAGGIDTQYF

abundance: .
j_gene: TRBJ2-1
d_gene: .
v_gene: TRBV4-2
CDR3nt: TGTGCCAGCAGCCAAGGAATTACGACGATTCTAAACAATGAGCAGTTCTTC
CDR3aa: CASSQGITTILNNEQFF

abundance: .
j_gene: TRBJ1-2
d_gene: .
v_gene: TRBV6-2/TRBV6-3
CDR3nt: TGTGCCAGCAGTTACTCGCCGGTTCTCTATGGCTACACCTTC
CDR3aa: CASSYSPVLYGYTF

abundance: .
j_gene: TRBJ1-1
d_gene: TRBD1
v_gene: TRBV29-1
CDR3nt: TGCAGCGCACGGACAGGCGGGACTGAAGCTTTCTTT
CDR3aa: CSARTGGTEAFF

abundance: .
j_gene: TRBJ2-2
d_gene: .
v_gene: TRBV7-2
CDR3nt: TGTGCCAGCAGCTTGGCGTCCGGGGAGCTGTTTTTT
CDR3aa: CASSLASGELFF

abundance: .
j_gene: TRBJ1-5
d_gene: .
v_gene: TRBV9
CDR3nt: TGTGCCAGCAGCCCCGCGCAGGGAAATCAGCCCCAGCATTTT
CDR3aa: CASSPAQGNQPQHF

abundance: .
j_gene: TRBJ1-2
d_gene: TRBD1
v_gene: TRBV7-2
CDR3nt: TGTGCCAGCAGCCTGTCCGGGACAGGCCCTATTTTCGTCTATGGCTACACCTTC
CDR3aa: CASSLSGTGPIFVYGYTF

abundance: .
j_gene: TRBJ1-5
d_gene: .
v_gene: TRBV28
CDR3nt: TGTGCCAGCAGTCCGATGTTCCCCCGACTCGGAAACTATCAGCCCCAGCATTTT
CDR3aa: CASSPMFPRLGNYQPQHF

abundance: .
j_gene: TRBJ1-3
d_gene: TRBD1
v_gene: TRBV27
CDR3nt: TGTGCCAGCAGTCCAACCCCGGACAGGTTGACGGACACCATATATTTT
CDR3aa: CASSPTPDRLTDTIYF

abundance: .
j_gene: TRBJ2-5
d_gene: TRBD1
v_gene: TRBV29-1
CDR3nt: TGCAGCACTTGGACAGGGGATATCCAAGAGACCCAGTACTTC
CDR3aa: CSTWTGDIQETQYF

abundance: .
j_gene: TRBJ2-5
d_gene: .
v_gene: TRBV19
CDR3nt: TGTGCCAGTAGTACCTCCGATTGGGAGACCCAGTACTTC
CDR3aa: CASSTSDWETQYF

abundance: .
j_gene: TRBJ1-4
d_gene: .
v_gene: TRBV14
CDR3nt: TGTGCCAGCTCTTGGACGAGTGAAAAACTGTTTTTT
CDR3aa: CASSWTSEKLFF